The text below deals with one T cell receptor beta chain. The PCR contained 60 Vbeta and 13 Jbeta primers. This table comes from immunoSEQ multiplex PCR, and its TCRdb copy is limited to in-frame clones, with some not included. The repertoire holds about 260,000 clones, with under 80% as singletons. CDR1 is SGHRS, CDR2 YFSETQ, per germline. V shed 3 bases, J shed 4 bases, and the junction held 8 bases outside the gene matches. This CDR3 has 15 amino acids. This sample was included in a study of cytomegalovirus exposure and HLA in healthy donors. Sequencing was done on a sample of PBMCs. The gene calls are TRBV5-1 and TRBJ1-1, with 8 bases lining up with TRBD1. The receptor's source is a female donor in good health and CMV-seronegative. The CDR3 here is CASSSGGAGTTEAFF. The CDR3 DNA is TGCGCCAGCAGCTCAGGGGGCGCGGGGACCACTGAAGCTTTCTTT.